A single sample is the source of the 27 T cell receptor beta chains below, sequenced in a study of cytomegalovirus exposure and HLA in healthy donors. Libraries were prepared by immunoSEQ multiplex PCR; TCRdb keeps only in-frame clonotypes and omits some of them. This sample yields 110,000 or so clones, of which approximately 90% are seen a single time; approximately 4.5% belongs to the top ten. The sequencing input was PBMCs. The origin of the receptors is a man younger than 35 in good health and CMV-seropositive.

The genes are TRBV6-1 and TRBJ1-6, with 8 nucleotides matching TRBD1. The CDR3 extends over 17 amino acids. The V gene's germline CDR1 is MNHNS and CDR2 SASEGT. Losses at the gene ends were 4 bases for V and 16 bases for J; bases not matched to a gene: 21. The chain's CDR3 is CASSVQDRDNGGLPLHF. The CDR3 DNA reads TGTGCCAGCAGTGTCCAGGACAGGGATAATGGGGGTTTACCTCTCCACTTT.

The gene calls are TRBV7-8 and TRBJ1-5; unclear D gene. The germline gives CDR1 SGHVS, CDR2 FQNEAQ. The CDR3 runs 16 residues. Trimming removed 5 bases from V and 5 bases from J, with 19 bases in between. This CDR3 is CASSGRFIQRDQPQHF. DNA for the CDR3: TGTGCCAGCAGCGGCCGATTCATCCAGCGGGATCAGCCCCAGCATTTT.

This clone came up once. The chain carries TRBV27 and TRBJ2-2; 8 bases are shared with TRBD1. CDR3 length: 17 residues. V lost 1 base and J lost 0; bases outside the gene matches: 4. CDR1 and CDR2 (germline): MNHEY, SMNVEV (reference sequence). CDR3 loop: CASSLYRDRPNTGELFF. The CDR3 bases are TGTGCCAGCAGTTTATACAGGGACAGGCCGAACACCGGGGAGCTGTTTTTT.

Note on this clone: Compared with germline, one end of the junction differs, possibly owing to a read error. CDR3 amino acids: CASSLEREQFF. The CDR3 region has the DNA TGCGCCAGTAGCTTGGAGCGAGAGCAGTTCTTC. The chain couples TRBV5-1 to TRBJ2-1; D uncertain. Germline CDR1 SGHRS, CDR2 YFSETQ. This CDR3 has 11 residues.

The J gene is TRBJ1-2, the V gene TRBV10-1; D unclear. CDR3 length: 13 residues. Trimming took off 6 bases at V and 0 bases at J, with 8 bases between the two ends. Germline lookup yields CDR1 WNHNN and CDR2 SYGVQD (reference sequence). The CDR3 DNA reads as TGCGCCAGCAGCCGGGAAACTAACTATGGCTACACCTTC. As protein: CASSRETNYGYTF.

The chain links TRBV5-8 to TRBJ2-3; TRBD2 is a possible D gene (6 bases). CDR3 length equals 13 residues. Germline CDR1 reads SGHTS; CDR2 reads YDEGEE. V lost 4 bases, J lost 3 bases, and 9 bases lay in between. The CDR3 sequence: CASSLAGTDTQYF. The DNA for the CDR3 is TGTGCCAGCAGCCTGGCGGGGACAGATACGCAGTATTTT.

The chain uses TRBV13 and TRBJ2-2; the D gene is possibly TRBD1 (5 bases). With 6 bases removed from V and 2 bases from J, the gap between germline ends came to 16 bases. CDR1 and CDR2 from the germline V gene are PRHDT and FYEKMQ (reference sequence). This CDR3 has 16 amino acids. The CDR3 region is CASRLIRVLNTGELFF. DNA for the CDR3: TGTGCCAGCAGACTCATCAGGGTACTAAACACCGGGGAGCTGTTTTTT.

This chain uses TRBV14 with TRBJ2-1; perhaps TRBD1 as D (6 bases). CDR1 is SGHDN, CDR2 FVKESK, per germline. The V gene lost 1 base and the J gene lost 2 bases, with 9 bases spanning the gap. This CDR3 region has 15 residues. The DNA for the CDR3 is TGTGCCAGCAGCCAAGTCAGGGGCGCCTACAATGAGCAGTTCTTC. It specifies CASSQVRGAYNEQFF.

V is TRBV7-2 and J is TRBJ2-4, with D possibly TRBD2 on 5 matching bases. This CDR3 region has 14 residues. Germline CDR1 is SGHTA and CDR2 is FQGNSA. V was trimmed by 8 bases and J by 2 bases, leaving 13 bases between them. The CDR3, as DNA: TGTGCCAGCGGGCCCGGGGTACCCAAAAACATTCAGTACTTC. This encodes CASGPGVPKNIQYF.

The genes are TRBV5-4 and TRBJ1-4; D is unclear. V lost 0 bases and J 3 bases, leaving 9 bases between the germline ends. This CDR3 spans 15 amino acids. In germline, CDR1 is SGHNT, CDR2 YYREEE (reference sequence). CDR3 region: CASSLEAAANEKLFF. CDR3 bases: TGTGCCAGCAGCTTGGAGGCGGCAGCTAATGAAAAACTGTTTTTT.

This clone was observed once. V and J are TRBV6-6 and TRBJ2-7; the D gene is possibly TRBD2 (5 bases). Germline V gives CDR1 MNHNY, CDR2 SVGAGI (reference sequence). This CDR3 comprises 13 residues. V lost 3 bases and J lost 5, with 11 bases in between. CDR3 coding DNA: TGTGCCAGCAGTTATTTGGACGGGAACGAGCAGTACTTC. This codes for CASSYLDGNEQYF.

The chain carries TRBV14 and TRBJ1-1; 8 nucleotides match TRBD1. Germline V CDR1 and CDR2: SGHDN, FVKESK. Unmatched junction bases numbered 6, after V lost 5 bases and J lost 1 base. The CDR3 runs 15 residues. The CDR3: CASSFWTGSNTEAFF. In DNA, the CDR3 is TGTGCCAGCAGCTTTTGGACAGGGTCGAACACTGAAGCTTTCTTT.

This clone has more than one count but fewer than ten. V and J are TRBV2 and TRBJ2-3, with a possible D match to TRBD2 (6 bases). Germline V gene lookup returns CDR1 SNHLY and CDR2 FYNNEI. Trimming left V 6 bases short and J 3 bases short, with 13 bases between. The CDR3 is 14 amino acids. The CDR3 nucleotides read TGTGCCAGCAGGCCGACTAGTACAACAGATACGCAGTATTTT. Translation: CASRPTSTTDTQYF.

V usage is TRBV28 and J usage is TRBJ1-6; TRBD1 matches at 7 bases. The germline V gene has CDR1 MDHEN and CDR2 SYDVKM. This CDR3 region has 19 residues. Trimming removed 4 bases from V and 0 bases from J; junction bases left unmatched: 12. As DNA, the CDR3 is TGTGCCAGCAGTTCGACAGGGCGGGAACCTAGCTCCTATAATTCACCCCTCCACTTT. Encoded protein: CASSSTGREPSSYNSPLHF. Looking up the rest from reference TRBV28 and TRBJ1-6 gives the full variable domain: DVKVTQSSRYLVKRTGEKVFLECVQDMDHENMFWYRQDPGLGLRLIYFSYDVKMKEKGDIPEGYSVSREKKERFSLILESASTNQTSMYLCASSSTGREPSSYNSPLHFGNGTRLTVT.

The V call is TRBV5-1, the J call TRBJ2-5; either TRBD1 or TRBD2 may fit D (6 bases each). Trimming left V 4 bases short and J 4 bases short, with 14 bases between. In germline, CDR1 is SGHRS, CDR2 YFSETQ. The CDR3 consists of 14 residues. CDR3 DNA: TGCGCCAGCAGCCTGGGGGGCGGGGCAGAGACCCAGTACTTC. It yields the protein CASSLGGGAETQYF.

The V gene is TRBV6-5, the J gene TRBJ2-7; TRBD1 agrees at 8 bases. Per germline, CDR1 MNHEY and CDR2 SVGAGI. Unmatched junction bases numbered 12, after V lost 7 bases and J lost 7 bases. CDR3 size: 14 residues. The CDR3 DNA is TGTGCCAGCACCGACACAGGGGGTTCAGAGGAGCAGTACTTC. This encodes CASTDTGGSEEQYF.

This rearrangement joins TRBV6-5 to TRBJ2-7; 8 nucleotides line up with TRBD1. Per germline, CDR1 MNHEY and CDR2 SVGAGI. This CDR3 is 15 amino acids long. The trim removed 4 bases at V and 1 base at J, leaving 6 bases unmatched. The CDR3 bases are TGTGCCAGCAGTTCCGAGACAGGGGTTTCCTACGAGCAGTACTTC. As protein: CASSSETGVSYEQYF.

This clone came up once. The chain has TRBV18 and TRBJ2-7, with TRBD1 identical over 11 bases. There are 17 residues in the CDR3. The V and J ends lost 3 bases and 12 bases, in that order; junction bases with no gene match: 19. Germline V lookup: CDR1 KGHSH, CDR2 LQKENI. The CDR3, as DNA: TGTGCCAGCTCACCCTCCCCCGCCGGGACAGGGGGGGTATATCGGTACTTC. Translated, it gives CASSPSPAGTGGVYRYF.

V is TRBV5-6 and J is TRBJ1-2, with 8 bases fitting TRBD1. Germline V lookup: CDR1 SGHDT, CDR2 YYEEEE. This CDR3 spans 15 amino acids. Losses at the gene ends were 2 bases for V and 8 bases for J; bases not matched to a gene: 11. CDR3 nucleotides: TGTGCCAGCAGCTTTTGGGACAGGAGTTTCCTAGGCTACACCTTC. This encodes CASSFWDRSFLGYTF.

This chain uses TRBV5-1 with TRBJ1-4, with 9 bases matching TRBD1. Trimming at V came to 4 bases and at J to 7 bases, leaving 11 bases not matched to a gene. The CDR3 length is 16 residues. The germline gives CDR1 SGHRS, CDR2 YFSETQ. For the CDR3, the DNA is TGCGCCAGCAGCCTAACACCACAGGGGGCCGGTGAAAAACTGTTTTTT. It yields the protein CASSLTPQGAGEKLFF.

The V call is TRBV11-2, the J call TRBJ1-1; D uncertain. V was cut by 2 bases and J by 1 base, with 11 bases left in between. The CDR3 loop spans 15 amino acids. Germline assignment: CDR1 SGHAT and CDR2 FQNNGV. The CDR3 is CASSLIGRANTEAFF. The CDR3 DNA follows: TGTGCCAGCAGCTTAATTGGTCGAGCGAACACTGAAGCTTTCTTT.

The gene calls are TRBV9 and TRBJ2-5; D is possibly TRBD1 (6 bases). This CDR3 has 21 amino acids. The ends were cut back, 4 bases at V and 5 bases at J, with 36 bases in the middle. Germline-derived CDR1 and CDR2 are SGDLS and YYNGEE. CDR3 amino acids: CASSTKRGNQGQNDGYETQYF. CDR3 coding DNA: TGTGCCAGCAGCACAAAACGGGGTAATCAGGGGCAAAATGACGGGTATGAGACCCAGTACTTC.

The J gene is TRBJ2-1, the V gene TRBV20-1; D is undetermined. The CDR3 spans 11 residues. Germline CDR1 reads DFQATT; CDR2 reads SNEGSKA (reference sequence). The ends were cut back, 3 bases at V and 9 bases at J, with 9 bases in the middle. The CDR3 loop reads CSARRESEQFF. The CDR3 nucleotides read TGCAGTGCTAGGAGAGAATCTGAGCAGTTCTTC.

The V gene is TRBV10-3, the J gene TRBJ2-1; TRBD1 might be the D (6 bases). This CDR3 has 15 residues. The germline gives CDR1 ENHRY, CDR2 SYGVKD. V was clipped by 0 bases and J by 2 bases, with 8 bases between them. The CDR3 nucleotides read TGTGCCATCAGTGAGTCGGGGGCGGCCTACAATGAGCAGTTCTTC. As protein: CAISESGAAYNEQFF.

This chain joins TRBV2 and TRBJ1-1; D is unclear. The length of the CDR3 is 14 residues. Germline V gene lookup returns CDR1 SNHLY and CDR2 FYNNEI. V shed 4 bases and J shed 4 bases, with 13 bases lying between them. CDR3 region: CASSVSGLGTEAFF. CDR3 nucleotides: TGTGCCAGCAGTGTTTCAGGACTCGGCACTGAAGCTTTCTTT. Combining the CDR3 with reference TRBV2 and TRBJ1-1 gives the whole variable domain EPEVTQTPSHQVTQMGQEVILRCVPISNHLYFYWYRQILGQKVEFLVSFYNNEISEKSEIFDDQFSVERPDGSNFTLKIRSTKLEDSAMYFCASSVSGLGTEAFFGQGTRLTVV.

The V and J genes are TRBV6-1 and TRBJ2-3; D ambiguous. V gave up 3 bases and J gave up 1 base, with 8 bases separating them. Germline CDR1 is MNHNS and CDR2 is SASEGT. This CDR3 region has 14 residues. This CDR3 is CASSERWGTDTQYF. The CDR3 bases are TGTGCCAGCAGTGAGAGGTGGGGCACAGATACGCAGTATTTT.

In DNA form, the CDR3 reads TGTGCCAGCAGTGAGGGGGGTCCATACGAGCAGTACTTC. As protein: CASSEGGPYEQYF. V usage is TRBV2 and J usage is TRBJ2-7; TRBD2 might be the D (6 bases). CDR1 SNHLY and CDR2 FYNNEI come from the germline V gene. This CDR3 has 13 amino acids. V shed 3 bases and J shed 4 bases, with 10 bases lying between them.